This T cell receptor beta chain originates from a study of T cells after yellow fever vaccination. Whole-study context: Fractions with few cells were prepared using SMART-Seq v4 Ultra Low Input.

The length of the CDR3 is 13 residues. The V end lost 7 bases, the J end lost 6 bases, and 16 bases lay between the germline ends. Germline V gene sequence: CDR1 SGHKS, CDR2 YYEKEE (reference sequence). Comment on this clonotype: Its antigen remains unknown.

TCRdb itself ran the 5' RACE reads through MiXCR, one entry per CDR3 protein. The table includes 450,000 to 550,000 distinct CDR3 sequences, roughly 19% detected once. Findings and limits, study-wide: Primary-vaccination clones mostly resurfaced post-booster (just under 98% CD4, just under 90% CD8). The appearance of a small share of clonotypes in both CD4 and CD8 compartments was observed. Contamination by abundant bulk-population clonotypes could be present in FACS-sorted repertoires.

This rearrangement joins TRBV5-5 to TRBJ1-1, with D perhaps matching TRBD1 (6 bases). This TCR derives from a young man who received the YFV17D yellow fever vaccine. The specimen comprised PBMCs, sampled 15 days after the yellow fever booster vaccination. The CDR3 DNA sequence: TGTGCCAGCGGGGGGGCAGGGAAGGCTGAAGCTTTCTTT. Amino acids: CASGGAGKAEAFF.